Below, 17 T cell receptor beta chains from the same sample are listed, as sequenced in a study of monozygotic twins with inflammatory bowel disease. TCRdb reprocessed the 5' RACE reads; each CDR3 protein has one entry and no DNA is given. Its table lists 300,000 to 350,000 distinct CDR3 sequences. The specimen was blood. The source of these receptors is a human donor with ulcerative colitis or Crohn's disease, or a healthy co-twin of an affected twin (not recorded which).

This chain's CDR3 is CSAVPGQPAEQYF. The chain recombines TRBV20-1 with TRBJ2-7; the D call of TRBD1 rests on TCRdb alone, since no DNA is present to check it. Germline lookup yields CDR1 DFQATT and CDR2 SNEGSKA (reference sequence). CDR3 length equals 13 residues.

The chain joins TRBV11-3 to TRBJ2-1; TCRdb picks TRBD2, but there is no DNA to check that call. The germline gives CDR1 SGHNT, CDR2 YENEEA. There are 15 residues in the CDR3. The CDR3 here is CASSLTSGRYNEQFF.

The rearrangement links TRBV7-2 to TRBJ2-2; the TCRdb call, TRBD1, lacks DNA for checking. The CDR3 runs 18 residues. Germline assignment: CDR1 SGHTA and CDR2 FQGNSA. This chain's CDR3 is CASSPGIYRGHNTGELFF.

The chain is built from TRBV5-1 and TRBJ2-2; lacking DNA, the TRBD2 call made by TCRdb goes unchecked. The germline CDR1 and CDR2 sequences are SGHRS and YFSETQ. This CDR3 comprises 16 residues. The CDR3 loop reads CASSHGLAPNTGELFF.

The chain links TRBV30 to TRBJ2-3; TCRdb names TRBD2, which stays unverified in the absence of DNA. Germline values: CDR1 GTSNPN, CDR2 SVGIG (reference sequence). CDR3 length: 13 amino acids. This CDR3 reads CAWSVKGADTQYF. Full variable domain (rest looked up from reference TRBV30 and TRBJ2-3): SQTIHQWPATLVQPVGSPLSLECTVEGTSNPNLYWYRQAAGRGLQLLFYSVGIGQISSEVPQNLSASRPQDRQFILSSKKLLLSDSGFYLCAWSVKGADTQYFGPGTRLTVL.

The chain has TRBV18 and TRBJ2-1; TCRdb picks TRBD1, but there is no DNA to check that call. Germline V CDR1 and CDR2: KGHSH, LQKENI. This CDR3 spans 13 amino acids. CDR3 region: CASSPTGGNEQFF.

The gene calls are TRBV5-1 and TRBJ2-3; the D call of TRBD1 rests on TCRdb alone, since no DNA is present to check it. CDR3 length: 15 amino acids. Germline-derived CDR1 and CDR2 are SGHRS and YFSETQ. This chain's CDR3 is CASSLIAQGTDTQYF. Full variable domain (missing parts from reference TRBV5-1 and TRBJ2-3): KAGVTQTPRYLIKTRGQQVTLSCSPISGHRSVSWYQQTPGQGLQFLFEYFSETQRNKGNFPGRFSGRQFSNSRSEMNVSTLELGDSALYLCASSLIAQGTDTQYFGPGTRLTVL.

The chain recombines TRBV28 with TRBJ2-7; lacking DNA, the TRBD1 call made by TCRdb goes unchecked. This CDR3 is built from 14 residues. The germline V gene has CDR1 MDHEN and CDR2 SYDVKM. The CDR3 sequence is CASSLFGMNYEQYF.

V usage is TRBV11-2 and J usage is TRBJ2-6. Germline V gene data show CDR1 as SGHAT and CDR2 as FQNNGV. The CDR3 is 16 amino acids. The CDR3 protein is CASSLSTGYGANVLTF. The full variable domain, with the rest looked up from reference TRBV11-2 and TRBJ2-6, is EAGVAQSPRYKIIEKRQSVAFWCNPISGHATLYWYQQILGQGPKLLIQFQNNGVVDDSQLPKDRFSAERLKGVDSTLKIQPAKLEDSAVYLCASSLSTGYGANVLTFGAGSRLTVL.

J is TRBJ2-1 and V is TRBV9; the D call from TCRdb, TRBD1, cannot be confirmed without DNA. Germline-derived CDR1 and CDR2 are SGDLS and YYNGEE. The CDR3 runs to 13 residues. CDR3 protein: CASSPRGDNEQFF.

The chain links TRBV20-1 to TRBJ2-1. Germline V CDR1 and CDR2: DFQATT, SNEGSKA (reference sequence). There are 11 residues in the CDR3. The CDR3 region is CSAANEDEQFF.

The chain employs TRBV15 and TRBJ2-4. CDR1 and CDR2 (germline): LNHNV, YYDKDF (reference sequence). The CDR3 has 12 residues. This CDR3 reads CATSRDQDIQYF.

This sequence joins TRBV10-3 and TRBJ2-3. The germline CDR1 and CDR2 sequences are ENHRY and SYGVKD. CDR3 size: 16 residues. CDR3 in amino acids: CAISESRAASTDTQYF.

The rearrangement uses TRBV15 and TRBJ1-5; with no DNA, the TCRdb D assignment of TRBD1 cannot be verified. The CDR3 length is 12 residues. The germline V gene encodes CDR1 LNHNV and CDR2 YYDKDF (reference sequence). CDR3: CATRTGDQPQHF.

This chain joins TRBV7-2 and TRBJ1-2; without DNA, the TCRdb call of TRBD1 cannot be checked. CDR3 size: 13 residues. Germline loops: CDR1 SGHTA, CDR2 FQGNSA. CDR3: CASSPGRRDGYTF.

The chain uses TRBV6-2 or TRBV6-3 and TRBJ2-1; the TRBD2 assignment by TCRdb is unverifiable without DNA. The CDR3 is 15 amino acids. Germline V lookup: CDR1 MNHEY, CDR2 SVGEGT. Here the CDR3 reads CASRLVISRRGEQFF.

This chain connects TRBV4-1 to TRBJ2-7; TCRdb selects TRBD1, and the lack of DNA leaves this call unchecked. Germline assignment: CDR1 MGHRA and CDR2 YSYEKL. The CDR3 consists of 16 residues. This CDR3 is CASSPPFEGSSYEQYF.